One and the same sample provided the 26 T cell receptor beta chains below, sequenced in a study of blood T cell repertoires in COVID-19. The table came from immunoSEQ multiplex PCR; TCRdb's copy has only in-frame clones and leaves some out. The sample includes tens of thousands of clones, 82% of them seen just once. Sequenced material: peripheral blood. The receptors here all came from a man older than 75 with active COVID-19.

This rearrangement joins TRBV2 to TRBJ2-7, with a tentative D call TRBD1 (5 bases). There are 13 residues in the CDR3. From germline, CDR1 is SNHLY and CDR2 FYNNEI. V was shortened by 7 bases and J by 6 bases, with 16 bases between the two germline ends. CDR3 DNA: TGTGCCAGCACACCCTCCGTGACAGCCGAGCAGTACTTC. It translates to CASTPSVTAEQYF.

The CDR3 DNA is TGTGCCAGCAGCTTTGGGACTGGCACCGGGGAGCTGTTTTTT. Its translation is CASSFGTGTGELFF. V and J are TRBV11-3 and TRBJ2-2; a possible D gene is TRBD2 (6 bases). Deletions cut 3 bases from V and 4 bases from J, with 9 bases between. Germline loops: CDR1 SGHNT, CDR2 YENEEA. The CDR3 covers 14 residues.

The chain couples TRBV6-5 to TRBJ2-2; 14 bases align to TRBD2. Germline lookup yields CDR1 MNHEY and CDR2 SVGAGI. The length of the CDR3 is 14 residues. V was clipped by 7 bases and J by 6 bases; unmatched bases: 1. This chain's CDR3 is CASKGLAGAGELFF. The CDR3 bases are TGTGCCAGCAAGGGACTAGCGGGAGCCGGGGAGCTGTTTTTT.

The CDR3: CASSLGLGNTEAFF. CDR3 sequence (DNA): TGTGCCAGCAGCCTGGGGCTCGGGAACACTGAAGCTTTCTTT. The J gene is TRBJ1-1, the V gene TRBV14; weak D call: TRBD1 (5 bases). Germline V gives CDR1 SGHDN, CDR2 FVKESK. V lost 4 bases and J 1 base, leaving 10 bases between the germline ends. This CDR3 is built from 14 residues.

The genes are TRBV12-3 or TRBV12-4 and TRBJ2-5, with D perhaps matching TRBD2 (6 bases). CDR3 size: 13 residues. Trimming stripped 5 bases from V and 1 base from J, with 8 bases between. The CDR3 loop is CASSSGFQETQYF. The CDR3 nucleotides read TGTGCCAGCAGTAGCGGGTTCCAAGAGACCCAGTACTTC.

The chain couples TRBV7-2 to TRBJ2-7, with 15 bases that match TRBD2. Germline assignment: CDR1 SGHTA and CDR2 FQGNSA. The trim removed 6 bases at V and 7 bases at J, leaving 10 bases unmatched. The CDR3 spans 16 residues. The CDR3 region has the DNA TGTGCCAGCAGGCAAGGACTAGCGGGGGGGTTAGGAGAGCAGTACTTC. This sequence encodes CASRQGLAGGLGEQYF.

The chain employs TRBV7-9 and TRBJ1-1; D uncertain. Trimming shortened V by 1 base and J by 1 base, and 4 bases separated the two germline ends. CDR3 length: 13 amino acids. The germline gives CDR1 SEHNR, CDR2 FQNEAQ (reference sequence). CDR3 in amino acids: CASSLGANTEAFF. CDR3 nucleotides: TGTGCCAGCAGCTTAGGGGCGAACACTGAAGCTTTCTTT. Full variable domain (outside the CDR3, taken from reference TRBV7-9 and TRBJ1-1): DTGVSQNPRHKITKRGQNVTFRCDPISEHNRLYWYRQTLGQGPEFLTYFQNEAQLEKSRLLSDRFSAERPKGSFSTLEIQRTEQGDSAMYLCASSLGANTEAFFGQGTRLTVV.

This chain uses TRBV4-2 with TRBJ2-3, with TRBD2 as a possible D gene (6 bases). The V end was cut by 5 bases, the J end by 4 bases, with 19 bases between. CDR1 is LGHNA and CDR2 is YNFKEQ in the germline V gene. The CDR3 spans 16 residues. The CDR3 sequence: CASSKIVASESDTQYF. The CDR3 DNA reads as TGTGCCAGCAGCAAAATCGTGGCTAGCGAATCAGATACGCAGTATTTT.

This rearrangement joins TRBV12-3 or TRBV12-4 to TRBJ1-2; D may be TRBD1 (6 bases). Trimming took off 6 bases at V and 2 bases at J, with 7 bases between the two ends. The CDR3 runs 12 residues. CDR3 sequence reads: CASRTGNYGYTF. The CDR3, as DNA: TGTGCCAGCAGAACAGGGAACTATGGCTACACCTTC.

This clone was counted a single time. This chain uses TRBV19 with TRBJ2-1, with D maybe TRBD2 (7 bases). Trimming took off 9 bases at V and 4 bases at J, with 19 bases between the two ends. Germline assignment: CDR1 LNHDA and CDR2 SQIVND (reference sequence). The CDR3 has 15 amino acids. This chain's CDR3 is CASRVGGADYNEQFF. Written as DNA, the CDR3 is TGTGCCAGCCGCGTTGGGGGGGCGGATTACAATGAGCAGTTCTTC. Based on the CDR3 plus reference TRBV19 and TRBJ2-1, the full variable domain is DGGITQSPKYLFRKEGQNVTLSCEQNLNHDAMYWYRQDPGQGLRLIYYSQIVNDFQKGDIAEGYSVSREKKESFPLTVTSAQKNPTAFYLCASRVGGADYNEQFFGPGTRLTVL.

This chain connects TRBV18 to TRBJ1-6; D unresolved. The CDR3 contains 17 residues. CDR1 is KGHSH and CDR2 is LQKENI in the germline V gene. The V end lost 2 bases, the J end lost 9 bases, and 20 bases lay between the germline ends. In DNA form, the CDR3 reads TGTGCCAGCTCACCAAAGAGAGCAGGCGACCTGGGTTCACCCCTCCACTTT. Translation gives CASSPKRAGDLGSPLHF.

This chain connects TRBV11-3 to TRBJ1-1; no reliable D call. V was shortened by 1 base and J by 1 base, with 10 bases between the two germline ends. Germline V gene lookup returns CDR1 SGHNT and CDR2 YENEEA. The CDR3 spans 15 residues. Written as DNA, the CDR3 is TGTGCCAGCAGCTTAGGAGGAAGCGGGAACACTGAAGCTTTCTTT. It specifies CASSLGGSGNTEAFF. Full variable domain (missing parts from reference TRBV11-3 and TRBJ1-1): EAGVVQSPRYKIIEKKQPVAFWCNPISGHNTLYWYLQNLGQGPELLIRYENEEAVDDSQLPKDRFSAERLKGVDSTLKIQPAELGDSAVYLCASSLGGSGNTEAFFGQGTRLTVV.

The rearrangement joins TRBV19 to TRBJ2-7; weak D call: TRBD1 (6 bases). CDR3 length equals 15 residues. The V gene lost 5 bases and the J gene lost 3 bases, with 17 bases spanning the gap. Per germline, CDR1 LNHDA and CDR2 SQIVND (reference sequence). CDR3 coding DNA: TGTGCCAGTAGTGTCACAGGGATGGGTCTCTACGAGCAGTACTTC. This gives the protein CASSVTGMGLYEQYF.

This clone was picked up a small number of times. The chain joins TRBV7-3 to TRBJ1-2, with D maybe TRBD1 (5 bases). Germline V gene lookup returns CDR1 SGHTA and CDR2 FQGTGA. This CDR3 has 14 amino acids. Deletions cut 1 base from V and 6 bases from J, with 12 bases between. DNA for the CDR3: TGTGCCAGCAGCTTAAACGGCCAGGGCGATGGCTACACCTTC. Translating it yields CASSLNGQGDGYTF.

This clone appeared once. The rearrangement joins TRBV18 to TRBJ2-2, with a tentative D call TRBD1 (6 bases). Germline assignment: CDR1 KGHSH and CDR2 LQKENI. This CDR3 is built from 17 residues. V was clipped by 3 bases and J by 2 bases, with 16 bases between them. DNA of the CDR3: TGTGCCAGCTCACCGGTAAAGCACAGGGAAAACACCGGGGAGCTGTTTTTT. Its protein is CASSPVKHRENTGELFF. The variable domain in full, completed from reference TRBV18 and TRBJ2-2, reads NAGVMQNPRHLVRRRGQEARLRCSPMKGHSHVYWYRQLPEEGLKFMVYLQKENIIDESGMPKERFSAEFPKEGPSILRIQQVVRGDSAAYFCASSPVKHRENTGELFFGEGSRLTVL.

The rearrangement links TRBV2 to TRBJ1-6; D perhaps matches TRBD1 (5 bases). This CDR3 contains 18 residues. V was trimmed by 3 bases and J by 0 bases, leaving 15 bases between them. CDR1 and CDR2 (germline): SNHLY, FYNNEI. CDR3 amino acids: CASSEPGEGSSYNSPLHF. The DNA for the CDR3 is TGTGCCAGCAGTGAGCCGGGGGAGGGGAGCTCCTATAATTCACCCCTCCACTTT.

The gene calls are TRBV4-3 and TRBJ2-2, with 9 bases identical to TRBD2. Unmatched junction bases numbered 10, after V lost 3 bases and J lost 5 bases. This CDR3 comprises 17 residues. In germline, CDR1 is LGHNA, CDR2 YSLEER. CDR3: CASSQGGGAQRTGELFF. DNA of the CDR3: TGCGCCAGCAGCCAGGGCGGGGGGGCGCAAAGAACCGGGGAGCTGTTTTTT.

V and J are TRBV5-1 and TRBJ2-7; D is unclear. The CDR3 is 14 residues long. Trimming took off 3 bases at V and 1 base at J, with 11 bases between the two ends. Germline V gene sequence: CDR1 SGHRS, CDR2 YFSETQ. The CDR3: CASSSMADSYEQYF. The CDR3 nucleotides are TGCGCCAGCAGCTCCATGGCGGATTCCTACGAGCAGTACTTC.

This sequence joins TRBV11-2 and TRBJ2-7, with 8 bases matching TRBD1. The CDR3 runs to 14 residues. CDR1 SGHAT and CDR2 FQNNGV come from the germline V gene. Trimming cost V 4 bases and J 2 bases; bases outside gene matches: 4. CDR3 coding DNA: TGTGCCAGCAGCTATGCGACAGGGGCCTACGAGCAGTACTTC. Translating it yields CASSYATGAYEQYF.

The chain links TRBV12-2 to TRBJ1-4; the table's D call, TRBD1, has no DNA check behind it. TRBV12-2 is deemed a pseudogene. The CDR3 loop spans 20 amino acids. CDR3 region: CASRSIRGRYEGAQNEKLFF. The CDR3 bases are TGTGCAAGTCGCTCCATTAGGGGGCGATACGAGGGGGCGCAGAATGAAAAACTGTTTTTT.

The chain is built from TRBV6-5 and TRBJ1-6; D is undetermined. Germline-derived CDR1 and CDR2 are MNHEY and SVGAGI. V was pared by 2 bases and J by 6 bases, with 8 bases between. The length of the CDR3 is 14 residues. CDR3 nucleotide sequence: TGTGCCAGCAGTTACGATAGAGTTAATTCACCCCTCCACTTT. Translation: CASSYDRVNSPLHF.

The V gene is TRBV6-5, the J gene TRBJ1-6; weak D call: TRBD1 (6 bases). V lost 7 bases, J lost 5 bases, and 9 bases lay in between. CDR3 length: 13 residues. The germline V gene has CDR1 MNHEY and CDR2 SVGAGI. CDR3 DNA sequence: TGTGCCAGCATGACAGGAAATAATTCACCCCTCCACTTT. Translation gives CASMTGNNSPLHF.

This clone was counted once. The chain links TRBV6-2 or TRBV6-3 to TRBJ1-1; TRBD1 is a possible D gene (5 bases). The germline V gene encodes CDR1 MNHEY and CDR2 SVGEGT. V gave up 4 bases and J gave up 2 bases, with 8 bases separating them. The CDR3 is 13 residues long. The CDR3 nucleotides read TGTGCCAGCAGTTTCCAGGGAAACACTGAAGCTTTCTTT. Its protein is CASSFQGNTEAFF.

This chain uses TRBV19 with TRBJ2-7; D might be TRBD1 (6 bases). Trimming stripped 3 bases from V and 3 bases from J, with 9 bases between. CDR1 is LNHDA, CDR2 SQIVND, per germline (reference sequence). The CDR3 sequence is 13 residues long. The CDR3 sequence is CASSIGQHYEQYF. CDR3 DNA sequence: TGTGCCAGTAGTATCGGACAGCACTACGAGCAGTACTTC. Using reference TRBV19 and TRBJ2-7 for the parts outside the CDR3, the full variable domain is DGGITQSPKYLFRKEGQNVTLSCEQNLNHDAMYWYRQDPGQGLRLIYYSQIVNDFQKGDIAEGYSVSREKKESFPLTVTSAQKNPTAFYLCASSIGQHYEQYFGPGTRLTVT.

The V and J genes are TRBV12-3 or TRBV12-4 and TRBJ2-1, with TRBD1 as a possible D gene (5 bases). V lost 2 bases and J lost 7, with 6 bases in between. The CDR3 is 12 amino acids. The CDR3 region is CASSLKGNEQFF. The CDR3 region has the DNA TGTGCCAGCAGTTTAAAGGGGAATGAGCAGTTCTTC.

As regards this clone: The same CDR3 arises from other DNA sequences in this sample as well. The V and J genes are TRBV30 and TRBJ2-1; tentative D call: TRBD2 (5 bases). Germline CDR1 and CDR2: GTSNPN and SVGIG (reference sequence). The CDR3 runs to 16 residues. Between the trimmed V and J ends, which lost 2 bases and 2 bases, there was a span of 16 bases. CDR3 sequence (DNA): TGTGCCTGGAGTCTCCCGACTAATAGCGCCTACAATGAGCAGTTCTTC. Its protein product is CAWSLPTNSAYNEQFF.